This T cell receptor (beta chain) was captured in a study of blood T cell repertoires in COVID-19. Study-wide context: Sites in the United States, Italy and Spain provided acute and convalescent COVID-19 samples.

This clone has only a few counts. In the authors' methods: Cell counts per sample came from amplifying reference gene primers. TCRdb keeps only in-frame clones here, not all; method: immunoSEQ multiplex PCR. V and J calls and clone size are copied from that table; D and trimming were computed from the DNA. The table records around 200,000 clones, approximately 84% of them present only once. Unmatched junction bases numbered 11, after V lost 0 bases and J lost 9 bases. Germline V gives CDR1 SGHRS, CDR2 YFSETQ. The CDR3 is 16 amino acids. This rearrangement joins TRBV5-1 to TRBJ2-2; TRBD2 aligns across 7 bases. The TCR was taken from an elderly woman with acute or convalescent COVID-19. Sequencing input: peripheral blood. CDR3 nucleotide sequence: TGCGCCAGCAGCTTGGGACTAGCCGACTTCGGGCGGGAGCTGTTTTTT. Residues: CASSLGLADFGRELFF.